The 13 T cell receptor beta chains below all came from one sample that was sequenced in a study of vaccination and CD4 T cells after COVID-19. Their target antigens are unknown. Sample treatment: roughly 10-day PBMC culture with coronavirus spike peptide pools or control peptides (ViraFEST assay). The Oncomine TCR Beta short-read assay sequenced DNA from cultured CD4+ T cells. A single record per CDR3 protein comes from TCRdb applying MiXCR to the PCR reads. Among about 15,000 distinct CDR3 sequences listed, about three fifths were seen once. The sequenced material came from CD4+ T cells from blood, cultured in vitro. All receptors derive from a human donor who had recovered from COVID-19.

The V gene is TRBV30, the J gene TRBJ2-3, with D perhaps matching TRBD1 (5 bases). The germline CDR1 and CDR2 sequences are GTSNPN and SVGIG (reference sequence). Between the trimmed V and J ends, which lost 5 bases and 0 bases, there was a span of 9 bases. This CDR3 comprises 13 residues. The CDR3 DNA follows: TGTGCCTGGGCCCAGGGCAGCACAGATACGCAGTATTTT. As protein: CAWAQGSTDTQYF. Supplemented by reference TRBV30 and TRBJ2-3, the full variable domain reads SQTIHQWPATLVQPVGSPLSLECTVEGTSNPNLYWYRQAAGRGLQLLFYSVGIGQISSEVPQNLSASRPQDRQFILSSKKLLLSDSGFYLCAWAQGSTDTQYFGPGTRLTVL.

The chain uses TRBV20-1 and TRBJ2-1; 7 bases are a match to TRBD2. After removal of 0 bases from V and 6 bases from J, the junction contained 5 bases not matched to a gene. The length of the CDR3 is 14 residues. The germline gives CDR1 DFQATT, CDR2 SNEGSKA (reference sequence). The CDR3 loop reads CSARDRRGVNEQFF. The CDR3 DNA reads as TGCAGTGCTAGAGACCGACGGGGGGTCAATGAGCAGTTCTTC.

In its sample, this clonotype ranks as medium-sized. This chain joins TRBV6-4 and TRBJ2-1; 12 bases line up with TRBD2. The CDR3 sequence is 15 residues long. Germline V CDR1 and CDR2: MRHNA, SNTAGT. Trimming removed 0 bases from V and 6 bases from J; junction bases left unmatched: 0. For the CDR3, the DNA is TGTGCCAGCAGTGACTCGACTAGCGGGAGCAATGAGCAGTTCTTC. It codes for CASSDSTSGSNEQFF.

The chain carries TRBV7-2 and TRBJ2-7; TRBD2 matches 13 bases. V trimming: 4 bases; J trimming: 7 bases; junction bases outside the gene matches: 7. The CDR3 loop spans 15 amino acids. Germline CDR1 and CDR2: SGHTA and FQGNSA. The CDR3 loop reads CASSSTSGRAAEQYF. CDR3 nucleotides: TGTGCCAGCAGCTCCACTAGCGGGAGGGCCGCAGAGCAGTACTTC.

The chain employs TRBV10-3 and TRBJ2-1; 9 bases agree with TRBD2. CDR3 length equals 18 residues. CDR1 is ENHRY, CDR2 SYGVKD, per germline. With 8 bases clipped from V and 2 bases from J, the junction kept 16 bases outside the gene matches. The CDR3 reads CAIGGGRAGGITYNEQFF. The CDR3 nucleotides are TGTGCCATCGGGGGCGGGAGGGCCGGTGGGATCACCTACAATGAGCAGTTCTTC.

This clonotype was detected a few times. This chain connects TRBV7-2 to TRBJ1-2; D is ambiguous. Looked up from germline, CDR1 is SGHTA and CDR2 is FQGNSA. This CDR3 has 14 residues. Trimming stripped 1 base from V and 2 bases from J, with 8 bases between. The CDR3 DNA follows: TGTGCCAGCAGCTTAGATGGAGGGAACTATGGCTACACCTTC. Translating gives CASSLDGGNYGYTF. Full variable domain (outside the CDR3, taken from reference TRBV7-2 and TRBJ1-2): GAGVSQSPSNKVTEKGKDVELRCDPISGHTALYWYRQSLGQGLEFLIYFQGNSAPDKSGLPSDRFSAERTGGSVSTLTIQRTQQEDSAVYLCASSLDGGNYGYTFGSGTRLTVV.

CDR3 bases: TGTGCCAGCAGCTTAGACGGCGGGACAGGTGATACGCAGTATTTT. Translated: CASSLDGGTGDTQYF. The chain couples TRBV7-3 to TRBJ2-3, with TRBD1 matching 8 bases. V shed 2 bases and J 6 bases; nucleotides not matched to a gene: 7. CDR3 length equals 15 residues. The germline CDR1 and CDR2 sequences are SGHTA and FQGTGA.

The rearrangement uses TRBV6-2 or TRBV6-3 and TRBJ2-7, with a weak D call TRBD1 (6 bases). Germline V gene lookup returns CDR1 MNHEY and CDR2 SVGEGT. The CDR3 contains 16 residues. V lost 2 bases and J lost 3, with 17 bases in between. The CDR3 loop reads CASSYPPGHVYYEQYF. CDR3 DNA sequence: TGTGCCAGCAGTTACCCACCGGGACACGTGTACTACGAGCAGTACTTC.

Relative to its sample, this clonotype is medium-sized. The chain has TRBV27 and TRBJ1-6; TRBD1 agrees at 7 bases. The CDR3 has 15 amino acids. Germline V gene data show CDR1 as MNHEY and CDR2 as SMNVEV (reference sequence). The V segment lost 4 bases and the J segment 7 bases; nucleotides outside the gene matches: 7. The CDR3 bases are TGTGCCAGCAGTTCCCCGGGACAGAGCAATTCACCCCTCCACTTT. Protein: CASSSPGQSNSPLHF.

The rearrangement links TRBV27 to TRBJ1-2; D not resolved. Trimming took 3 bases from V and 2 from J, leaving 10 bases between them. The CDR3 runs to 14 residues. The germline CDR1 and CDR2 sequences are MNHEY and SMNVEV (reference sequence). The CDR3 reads CASSFGDANYGYTF. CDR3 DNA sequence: TGTGCCAGCAGTTTCGGAGACGCAAACTATGGCTACACCTTC.

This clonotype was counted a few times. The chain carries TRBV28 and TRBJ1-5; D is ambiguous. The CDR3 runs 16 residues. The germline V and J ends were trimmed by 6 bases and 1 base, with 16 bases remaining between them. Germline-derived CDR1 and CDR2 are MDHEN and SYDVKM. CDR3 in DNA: TGTGCCAGCAGCCCCCTTAGGGCAGCAAGCAATCAGCCCCAGCATTTT. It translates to CASSPLRAASNQPQHF.

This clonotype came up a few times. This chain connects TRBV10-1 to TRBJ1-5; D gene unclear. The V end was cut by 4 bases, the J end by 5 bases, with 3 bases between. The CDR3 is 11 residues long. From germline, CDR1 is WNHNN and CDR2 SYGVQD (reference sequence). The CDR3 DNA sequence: TGCGCCAGCAGTGGGGATCAGCCCCAGCATTTT. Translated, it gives CASSGDQPQHF.

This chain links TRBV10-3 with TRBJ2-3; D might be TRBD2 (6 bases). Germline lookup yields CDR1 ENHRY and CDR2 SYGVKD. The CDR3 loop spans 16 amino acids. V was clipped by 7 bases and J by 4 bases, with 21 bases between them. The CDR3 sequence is CAINSGGAGGSDTQYF. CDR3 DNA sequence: TGTGCCATCAACTCCGGGGGAGCGGGTGGGTCAGATACGCAGTATTTT.